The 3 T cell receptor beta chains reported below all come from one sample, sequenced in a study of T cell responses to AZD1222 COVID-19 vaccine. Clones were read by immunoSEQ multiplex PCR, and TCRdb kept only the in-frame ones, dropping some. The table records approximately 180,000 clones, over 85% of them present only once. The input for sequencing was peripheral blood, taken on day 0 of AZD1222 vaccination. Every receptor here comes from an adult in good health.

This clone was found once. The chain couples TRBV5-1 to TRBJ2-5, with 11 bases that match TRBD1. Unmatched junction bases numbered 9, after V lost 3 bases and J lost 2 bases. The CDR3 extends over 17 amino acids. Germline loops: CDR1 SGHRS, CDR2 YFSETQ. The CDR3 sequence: CASSSRTGGFQQETQYF. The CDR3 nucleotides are TGCGCCAGCAGCTCGCGGACAGGGGGCTTCCAACAAGAGACCCAGTACTTC. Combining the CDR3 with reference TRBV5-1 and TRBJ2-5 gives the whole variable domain KAGVTQTPRYLIKTRGQQVTLSCSPISGHRSVSWYQQTPGQGLQFLFEYFSETQRNKGNFPGRFSGRQFSNSRSEMNVSTLELGDSALYLCASSSRTGGFQQETQYFGPGTRLLVL.

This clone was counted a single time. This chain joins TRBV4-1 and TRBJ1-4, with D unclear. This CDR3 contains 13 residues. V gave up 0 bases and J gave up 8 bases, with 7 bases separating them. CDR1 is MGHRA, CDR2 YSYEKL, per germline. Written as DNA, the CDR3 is TGCGCCAGCAGCCAAGATTTATGGGAAAAACTGTTTTTT. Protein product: CASSQDLWEKLFF.

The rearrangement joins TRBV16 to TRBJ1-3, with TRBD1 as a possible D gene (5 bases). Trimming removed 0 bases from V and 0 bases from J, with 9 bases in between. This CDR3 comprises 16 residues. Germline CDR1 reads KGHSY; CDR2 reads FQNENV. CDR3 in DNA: TGTGCCAGCAGCCAATCGGGACGGAGCTCTGGAAACACCATATATTTT. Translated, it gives CASSQSGRSSGNTIYF. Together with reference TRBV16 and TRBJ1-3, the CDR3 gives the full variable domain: GEEVAQTPKHLVRGEGQKAKLYCAPIKGHSYVFWYQQVLKNEFKFLISFQNENVFDETGMPKERFSAKCLPNSPCSLEIQATKLEDSAVYFCASSQSGRSSGNTIYFGEGSWLTVV.